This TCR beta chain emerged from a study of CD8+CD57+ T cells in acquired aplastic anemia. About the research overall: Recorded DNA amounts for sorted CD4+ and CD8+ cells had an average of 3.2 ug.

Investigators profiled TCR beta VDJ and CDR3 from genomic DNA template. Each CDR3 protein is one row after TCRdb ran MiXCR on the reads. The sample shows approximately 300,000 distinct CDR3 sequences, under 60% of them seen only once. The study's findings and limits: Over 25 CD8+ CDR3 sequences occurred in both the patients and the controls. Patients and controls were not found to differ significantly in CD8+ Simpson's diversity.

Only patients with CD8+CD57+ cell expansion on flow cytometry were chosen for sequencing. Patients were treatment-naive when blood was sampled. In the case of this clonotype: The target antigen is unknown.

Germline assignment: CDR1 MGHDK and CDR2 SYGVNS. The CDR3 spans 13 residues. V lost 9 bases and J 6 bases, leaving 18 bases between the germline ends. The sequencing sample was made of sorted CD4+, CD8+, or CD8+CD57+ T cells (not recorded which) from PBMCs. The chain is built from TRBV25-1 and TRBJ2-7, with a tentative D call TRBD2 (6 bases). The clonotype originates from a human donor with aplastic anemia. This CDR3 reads CASSISPGGEQYF. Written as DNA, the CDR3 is TGTGCCAGTAGTATTTCCCCCGGGGGCGAGCAGTACTTC.